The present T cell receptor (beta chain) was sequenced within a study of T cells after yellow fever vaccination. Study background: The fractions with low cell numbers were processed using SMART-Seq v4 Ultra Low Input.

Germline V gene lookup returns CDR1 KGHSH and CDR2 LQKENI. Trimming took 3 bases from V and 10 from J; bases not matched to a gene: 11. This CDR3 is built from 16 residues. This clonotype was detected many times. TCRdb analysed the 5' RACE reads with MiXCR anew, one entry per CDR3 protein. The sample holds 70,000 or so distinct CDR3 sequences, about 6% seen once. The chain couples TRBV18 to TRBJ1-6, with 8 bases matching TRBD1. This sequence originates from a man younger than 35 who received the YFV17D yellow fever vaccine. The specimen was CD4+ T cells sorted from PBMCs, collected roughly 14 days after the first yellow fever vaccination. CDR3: CASSPGQGTSDSPLHF. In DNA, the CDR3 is TGTGCCAGCTCACCCGGACAGGGTACGAGCGACTCACCCCTCCACTTT.